These T cell receptor beta chains were read from a single sample in a study of T-cell reconstitution after alpha-beta-depleted transplantation in children. TCRdb independently ran MiXCR on the PCR reads; one entry per CDR3 protein. The top ten clones hold roughly 40% of a sample with more than 300,000 distinct CDR3 sequences, 15% to 20% of them seen once. Sequencing used PBMCs, mostly from graft donor cells, obtained 360 days after TCRalphabeta/CD19-depleted stem cell transplant. These receptors originate from a male patient aged 2-15 years who had a stem cell transplant for acute lymphoblastic leukemia, so the T cells may come from the graft donor. The CDR3 runs from the conserved cysteine through the conserved F or W. Each record gives: J gene, clone size, D gene, V gene, CDR3 DNA, CDR3 protein. D genes are given only for firm matches. The size entry is marked missing in some rows and otherwise reads once, few, many or a size class.

>TRBJ2-5|-|TRBD1|TRBV5-4
TGTGCCAGCAGCCCCGGCCGGACAGGCTGGGAAGAGACCCAGTACTTC
CASSPGRTGWEETQYF
>TRBJ2-7|-|TRBD2|TRBV5-1
TGCGCCAGCAGCCCCGGAGGCGGGAGGGATCCCTACGAGCAGTACTTC
CASSPGGGRDPYEQYF
>TRBJ2-5|-|-|TRBV7-7
TGTGCTAGCAGCTTAGGGTCCCACCAAGAGACCCAGTACTTC
CASSLGSHQETQYF
>TRBJ2-1|-|-|TRBV4-2
TGTGCCAGCAGCCAAGATAGGCTTTACAATGAGCAGTTCTTC
CASSQDRLYNEQFF
>TRBJ2-5|-|TRBD2|TRBV12-3/TRBV12-4
TGTGCCAGCAGCTCCCGGTGGGAGGGAGAGACCCAGTACTTC
CASSSRWEGETQYF
>TRBJ2-7|few|TRBD2|TRBV11-3
TGTGCCAGCAGCGCCTTGGGCGGGAGTTACGAGCAGTACTTC
CASSALGGSYEQYF
>TRBJ2-7|-|TRBD2|TRBV6-2/TRBV6-3
TGTGCCAGCCGGACTAGCGCCTCCTACGAGCAGTACTTC
CASRTSASYEQYF
>TRBJ2-2|many|TRBD1|TRBV12-3/TRBV12-4
TGTGCCAGCAGTCCGGCCGACAGGGGGCATGTCGGGGAGCTGTTTTTT
CASSPADRGHVGELFF
>TRBJ2-1|few|TRBD2|TRBV4-1
TGCGCCAGCAGCCCAGTTAGCGGGAAATCGACCTACAATGAGCAGTTCTTC
CASSPVSGKSTYNEQFF
>TRBJ1-2|-|-|TRBV29-1
TGCAGCGTTGAAGGGGTCCAGGGGTCTAACTATGGCTACACCTTC
CSVEGVQGSNYGYTF
>TRBJ2-3|many|-|TRBV19
TGTGCCAGTGAGGACCGTAGCACAGATACGCAGTATTTT
CASEDRSTDTQYF
>TRBJ2-3|-|-|TRBV6-2/TRBV6-3
TGTGCCAGCAGTTATGTAGGGGTCACAGATACGCAGTATTTT
CASSYVGVTDTQYF
>TRBJ2-5|-|-|TRBV11-2
TGTGCCAGCAGCTTAATGAGCAGTGGGCGGGAGACCCAGTACTTC
CASSLMSSGRETQYF
>TRBJ2-3|many|-|TRBV5-1
TGCGCCAGCAGCTTGGCGGAGTCTAGCACAGATACGCAGTATTTT
CASSLAESSTDTQYF
>TRBJ2-2|many|-|TRBV7-9
TGTGCCAGCAGCTTAGGAACGAACACCGGGGAGCTGTTTTTT
CASSLGTNTGELFF
>TRBJ2-7|few|TRBD2|TRBV5-1
TGCGCCAGCGGCATGTGGGAGGGCTCCGAGCAGTACTTC
CASGMWEGSEQYF
>TRBJ2-3|many|TRBD2|TRBV7-6
TGTGCCAGCAGCCCCCTTCGAGCGGGAGGCACAGATACGCAGTATTTT
CASSPLRAGGTDTQYF
>TRBJ2-1|-|-|TRBV7-8
TGTGCCAGCAGCTTACACGGGAATGACAATGAGCAGTTCTTC
CASSLHGNDNEQFF
>TRBJ2-1|-|TRBD2|TRBV20-1
TGCAGTGCCTCCTCCGGCGGTAGCGGGAGGGCCCTCGGGAATGAGCAGTTCTTC
CSASSGGSGRALGNEQFF
>TRBJ2-7|few|TRBD2|TRBV20-1
TGCAGTGCTCCCCCCGGGGGGAGGAACGAGCAGTACTTC
CSAPPGGRNEQYF
>TRBJ2-7|few|TRBD2|TRBV4-2
TGTGCCAGCAGCCAAGATAAACTAGCGGGGAACCCGCGGGGGTACGAGCAGTACTTC
CASSQDKLAGNPRGYEQYF
>TRBJ1-2|few|-|TRBV9
TGTGCCAGCAGCGTAGCCCCGGGGGGGAACTATGGCTACACCTTC
CASSVAPGGNYGYTF
>TRBJ2-7|few|-|TRBV20-1
TGCAGTGCTTCCTTCGGGACACCTAGCTCCTACGAGCAGTACTTC
CSASFGTPSSYEQYF
>TRBJ2-2|-|-|TRBV12-3/TRBV12-4
TGTGCCAGCAGTTTCCGACCTCGCAACACCGGGGAGCTGTTTTTT
CASSFRPRNTGELFF
>TRBJ2-3|-|TRBD2|TRBV7-3
TGTGCCAGCAGCTTAAATGCGGGAGGAGAAAGCACAGATACGCAGTATTTT
CASSLNAGGESTDTQYF
>TRBJ2-1|many|TRBD2|TRBV12-3/TRBV12-4
TGTGCCAGCAGTCCCCCGGGACTAGCGGTTTACAATGAGCAGTTCTTC
CASSPPGLAVYNEQFF
>TRBJ2-7|few|TRBD2|TRBV20-1
TGCAGTGCGGACCGACTAGCGGGAGTATACGAGCAGTACTTC
CSADRLAGVYEQYF
>TRBJ2-5|many|-|TRBV7-2
TGTGCCAGCAGCCCTTATAGCAGTCAAGAGACCCAGTACTTC
CASSPYSSQETQYF
>TRBJ2-5|-|TRBD2|TRBV10-3
TGTGCCATCAGGTCGGGAGGGTACCAAGAGACCCAGTACTTC
CAIRSGGYQETQYF
>TRBJ1-5|few|TRBD1|TRBV10-2
TGCGCCAGCAGTGAGGGGACAGGGGTTGGCAATCAGCCCCAGCATTTT
CASSEGTGVGNQPQHF
>TRBJ2-1|-|TRBD2|TRBV4-2
TGTGCCAGCAGCCGCATGGGGGGGTTCATGACCTACAATGAGCAGTTCTTC
CASSRMGGFMTYNEQFF
>TRBJ1-4|-|TRBD1|TRBV30
TGTGCCTGGAATGATGGGACAGGCCCCAATGAAAAACTGTTTTTT
CAWNDGTGPNEKLFF
>TRBJ2-1|-|-|TRBV4-3
TGCGCCAGCAGCCCTAGGGCATACGGGACCCTAAACAATGAGCAGTTCTTC
CASSPRAYGTLNNEQFF
>TRBJ2-1|-|-|TRBV4-3
TGCGCCAGCAGCCGCCCCGGTAGGGATGAGCAGTTCTTC
CASSRPGRDEQFF
>TRBJ1-2|few|-|TRBV5-5
TGTGCCAGCAGCTTGGGCCCCGGGACAAATTATGGCTACACCTTC
CASSLGPGTNYGYTF
>TRBJ2-7|few|TRBD2|TRBV20-1
TGCAGTGCTAGGTCGCGGGAGGACCCCTACGAGCAGTACTTC
CSARSREDPYEQYF
>TRBJ2-5|-|-|TRBV19
TGTGCCAGTAGTCGTCAGGGGCTGCTGGCCAGAGAGACCCAGTACTTC
CASSRQGLLARETQYF
>TRBJ1-5|many|-|TRBV10-3
TGTGCCATCAGAGCGGACAGCCTAAGTGGGCCCCAGCATTTT
CAIRADSLSGPQHF
>TRBJ2-7|-|-|TRBV28
TGTGCCAGCAGTTTGTCTGGGACTCAAACCTACGAGCAGTACTTC
CASSLSGTQTYEQYF
>TRBJ1-1|-|TRBD1|TRBV5-1
TGCGCCAGCAGCTTAGGGACAGGGGAGAGGGAAGCTTTCTTT
CASSLGTGEREAFF
>TRBJ2-7|many|-|TRBV4-3
TGCGCCAGCAGCCAAGACGTGTTTGGGAGAGACGAGCAGTACTTC
CASSQDVFGRDEQYF
>TRBJ2-7|few|TRBD1|TRBV29-1
TGCAGCGTCGGCGGGGGACAGGGGGGGGTTACCTACGAGCAGTACTTC
CSVGGGQGGVTYEQYF
>TRBJ2-3|many|TRBD1|TRBV4-3
TGCGCCAGCAGCCCCGGGACAGGACCTAGCACAGATACGCAGTATTTT
CASSPGTGPSTDTQYF
>TRBJ2-7|many|TRBD1|TRBV2
TGTGCCAGCAGTGGCGACAGGGTCACCTACGAGCAGTACTTC
CASSGDRVTYEQYF
>TRBJ2-7|-|-|TRBV7-3
TGTGCCAGCAGCTTAACGGGAGCTGGGGTTTACGAGCAGTACTTC
CASSLTGAGVYEQYF
>TRBJ2-5|-|TRBD2|TRBV7-9
TGTGCCAGCAGCTTAGGCGGGAGGGCCTCCCGAGAGACCCAGTACTTC
CASSLGGRASRETQYF
>TRBJ2-1|many|TRBD1|TRBV11-2
TGTGCCAGCAGCTTAGGACAGGGGATCAATGAGCAGTTCTTC
CASSLGQGINEQFF
>TRBJ1-2|few|TRBD1|TRBV28
TGTGCCAGCAGTCCCTCCGACAGGGTCCAGGGCTACACCTTC
CASSPSDRVQGYTF
>TRBJ2-7|once|TRBD2|TRBV5-8
TGTGCCAGCAGCCCCCAGGGACTAGCGGGAGTGAGGGAGCAGTACTTC
CASSPQGLAGVREQYF